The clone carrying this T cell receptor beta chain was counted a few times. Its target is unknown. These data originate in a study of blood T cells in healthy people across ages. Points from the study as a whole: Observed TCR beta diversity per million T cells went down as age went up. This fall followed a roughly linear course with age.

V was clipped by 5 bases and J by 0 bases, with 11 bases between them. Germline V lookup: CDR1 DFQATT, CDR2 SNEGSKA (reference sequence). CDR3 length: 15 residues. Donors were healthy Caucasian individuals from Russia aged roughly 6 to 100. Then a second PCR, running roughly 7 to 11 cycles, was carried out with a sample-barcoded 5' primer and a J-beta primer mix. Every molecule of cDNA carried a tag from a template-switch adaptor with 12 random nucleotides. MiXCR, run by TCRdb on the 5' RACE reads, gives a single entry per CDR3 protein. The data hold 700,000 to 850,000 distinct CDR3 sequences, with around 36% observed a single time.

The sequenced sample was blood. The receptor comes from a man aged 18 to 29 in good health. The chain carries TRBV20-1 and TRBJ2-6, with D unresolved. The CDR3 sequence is CSAWSVHSGANVLTF. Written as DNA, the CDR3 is TGCAGTGCTTGGTCGGTCCACTCTGGGGCCAACGTCCTGACTTTC.